This entry lists 29 T cell receptor beta chains sequenced from one sample in a study of T cell responses to AZD1222 COVID-19 vaccine. Using immunoSEQ multiplex PCR, the repertoire was profiled, and TCRdb retains in-frame clones only, with some absent. The table lists some 90,000 clones, around 85% of them singletons, with more than 7% in the top ten. The sample in question was peripheral blood, obtained on day 0 of AZD1222 vaccination. Receptors originate from an adult in good health.

The rearrangement links TRBV5-8 to TRBJ1-1; weak D call: TRBD1 (6 bases). CDR3 length: 16 residues. V shed 4 bases and J shed 2 bases, with 18 bases lying between them. CDR1 SGHTS and CDR2 YDEGEE come from the germline V gene. This CDR3 is CASSPLGQTENTEAFF. CDR3 coding DNA: TGTGCCAGCAGCCCCCTCGGACAGACCGAAAACACTGAAGCTTTCTTT.

This chain uses TRBV3-1 (or the pseudogene TRBV3-2) with TRBJ2-5, with D perhaps TRBD1 or TRBD2 (6 bases each). In germline, CDR1 is LGHDT, CDR2 YNNKEL (reference sequence). V gave up 0 bases and J gave up 5 bases, with 10 bases separating them. The CDR3 contains 14 residues. The CDR3 here is CASSQDRGVETQYF. The CDR3 nucleotides are TGTGCCAGCAGCCAAGATAGGGGGGTCGAGACCCAGTACTTC.

The chain joins TRBV25-1 to TRBJ2-1; a weak D match, TRBD1 (5 bases). The CDR3 totals 13 residues. Germline values: CDR1 MGHDK, CDR2 SYGVNS. The V gene lost 3 bases and the J gene lost 8 bases, with 11 bases spanning the gap. CDR3 amino acids: CASSDSGMDEQFF. The CDR3 DNA is TGTGCCAGCAGTGACTCAGGGATGGATGAGCAGTTCTTC.

The V call is TRBV19, the J call TRBJ2-1; 7 nucleotides match TRBD2. The V gene end was trimmed by 7 bases and the J gene end by 5 bases; junction bases not matched to a gene: 5. Germline lookup yields CDR1 LNHDA and CDR2 SQIVND (reference sequence). The CDR3 sequence is 13 residues long. This CDR3 is CASIGRANNEQFF. The CDR3 DNA sequence: TGTGCCAGTATTGGGAGGGCCAACAATGAGCAGTTCTTC.

The chain combines TRBV7-6 with TRBJ2-5; TRBD1 agrees at 8 bases. J lost 5 bases, V lost 1 base, and 9 bases had no gene match. Germline CDR1 is SGHVS and CDR2 is FNYEAQ. The CDR3 has 16 amino acids. Here the CDR3 DNA reads TGTGCCAGCAGCTTAGTTCGCCGACAGGGGTGGGAGACCCAGTACTTC. It is translated as CASSLVRRQGWETQYF.

The chain joins TRBV19 to TRBJ1-2, with D tentatively TRBD1 (5 bases). The CDR3 covers 15 residues. Looked up from germline, CDR1 is LNHDA and CDR2 is SQIVND (reference sequence). V dropped 3 bases and J dropped 0 bases, with 11 bases sitting between them. The CDR3 here is CASSIGAGANYGYTF. CDR3 nucleotide sequence: TGTGCCAGTAGTATCGGGGCGGGAGCTAACTATGGCTACACCTTC.

This clone was counted at least ten times. The chain joins TRBV19 to TRBJ1-3; 7 positions match TRBD1. Trimming removed 5 bases from V and 2 bases from J; junction bases left unmatched: 3. Germline V lookup: CDR1 LNHDA, CDR2 SQIVND (reference sequence). The CDR3 loop spans 14 amino acids. CDR3 in amino acids: CASSLRGTGNTIYF. In nucleotides, the CDR3 is TGTGCCAGTAGTCTCAGGGGGACTGGAAACACCATATATTTT.

The rearrangement links TRBV25-1 to TRBJ2-1; D gene ambiguous. This CDR3 is 11 amino acids long. Looked up from germline, CDR1 is MGHDK and CDR2 is SYGVNS. V dropped 0 bases and J dropped 6 bases, with 0 bases sitting between them. CDR3: CASSEYNEQFF. The CDR3, as DNA: TGTGCCAGCAGTGAATACAATGAGCAGTTCTTC.

The genes are TRBV7-2 and TRBJ1-2, with 9 bases fitting TRBD1. After removal of 1 base from V and 4 bases from J, the junction contained 4 bases not matched to a gene. Germline values: CDR1 SGHTA, CDR2 FQGNSA. The CDR3 is 15 residues long. The CDR3 bases are TGTGCCAGCAGCTTAGGGGACAGGGTACTCTATGGCTACACCTTC. This codes for CASSLGDRVLYGYTF.

This clone occurred a few times. This sequence joins TRBV5-1 and TRBJ1-2; D not certain. Germline CDR1 is SGHRS and CDR2 is YFSETQ. There are 14 residues in the CDR3. V lost 2 bases, J lost 4 bases, and 12 bases lay in between. The CDR3 loop reads CASSFNGEPYGYTF. CDR3 DNA sequence: TGCGCCAGCAGCTTTAACGGGGAACCCTATGGCTACACCTTC.

V is TRBV27 and J is TRBJ1-4; D unclear. The V end lost 5 bases, the J end lost 0 bases, and 13 bases lay between the germline ends. CDR3 length: 16 amino acids. Germline CDR1 MNHEY, CDR2 SMNVEV (reference sequence). In DNA, the CDR3 is TGTGCCAGCAGTCCCCGGGCCGGCTCAACTAATGAAAAACTGTTTTTT. This gives the protein CASSPRAGSTNEKLFF.

The J gene is TRBJ2-7, the V gene TRBV7-2; D perhaps matches TRBD2 (7 bases). Germline loops: CDR1 SGHTA, CDR2 FQGNSA. V gave up 5 bases and J gave up 2 bases, with 19 bases separating them. The CDR3 spans 16 residues. CDR3 residues: CASSPYSAGAPYEQYF. CDR3 DNA sequence: TGTGCCAGCAGCCCTTATTCGGCGGGGGCCCCCTACGAGCAGTACTTC.

The chain links TRBV28 to TRBJ1-2, with TRBD1 matching over 7 bases. This CDR3 comprises 15 residues. With 7 bases clipped from V and 2 bases from J, the junction kept 10 bases outside the gene matches. Germline V CDR1 and CDR2: MDHEN, SYDVKM. The CDR3, as DNA: TGTGCCAGCATCTATGGGGACAGAATAAACTATGGCTACACCTTC. This encodes CASIYGDRINYGYTF.

This rearrangement joins TRBV28 to TRBJ2-5; D may be TRBD1 (6 bases). CDR1 is MDHEN and CDR2 is SYDVKM in the germline V gene. V lost 5 bases to trimming and J lost 3 bases, with 13 bases between them. This CDR3 region has 14 residues. CDR3 protein: CASSGWTAEETQYF. CDR3 in DNA: TGTGCCAGCAGTGGCTGGACAGCAGAAGAGACCCAGTACTTC.

The CDR3, as DNA: TGTGCTAGTGGCCGCCAACGGGAGGCCCTAGCCAAAAACATTCAGTACTTC. This translates into CASGRQREALAKNIQYF. The V gene is TRBV12-5, the J gene TRBJ2-4; TRBD2 matches 7 bases. CDR1 and CDR2 from the germline V gene are LGHNT and FRNRAP. There are 17 residues in the CDR3. J gave up 0 bases and V 6 bases, and 11 bases lay outside the gene matches.

This chain links TRBV4-1 with TRBJ2-5, with a tentative D call TRBD1 (5 bases). Per the germline V gene, CDR1 is MGHRA and CDR2 is YSYEKL. The V and J ends lost 8 bases and 4 bases respectively, with 11 bases between them. CDR3 size: 12 residues. CDR3 region: CASSRVGETQYF. The CDR3 region has the DNA TGCGCCAGCTCCAGGGTGGGAGAGACCCAGTACTTC.

This chain uses TRBV7-8 with TRBJ1-3; the D gene is possibly TRBD1 (6 bases). The germline CDR1 and CDR2 sequences are SGHVS and FQNEAQ. With 2 bases removed from V and 2 bases from J, the gap between germline ends came to 13 bases. The CDR3 consists of 16 residues. The CDR3 DNA sequence: TGTGCCAGCAGCTTAACCCTGGGGGCTGCTGGAAACACCATATATTTT. This sequence encodes CASSLTLGAAGNTIYF.

The chain combines TRBV13 with TRBJ1-6; perhaps TRBD1 as D (5 bases). The CDR3 consists of 16 residues. V lost 5 bases to trimming and J lost 0 bases, with 11 bases between them. From germline, CDR1 is PRHDT and CDR2 FYEKMQ (reference sequence). As DNA, the CDR3 is TGTGCCAGCAGCGAGTCAGGGAGCTCCTATAATTCACCCCTCCACTTT. As protein: CASSESGSSYNSPLHF.

The chain employs TRBV29-1 and TRBJ2-7, with D tentatively TRBD1 (6 bases). The germline V and J ends were trimmed by 3 bases and 7 bases, with 22 bases remaining between them. CDR1 and CDR2 from the germline V gene are SQVTM and ANQGSEA. This CDR3 region has 15 residues. CDR3 in amino acids: CSVDLIKQGTREQYF. The CDR3 coding sequence is TGCAGCGTTGATCTTATTAAACAGGGTACGAGGGAGCAGTACTTC.

V gene TRBV10-3 combines with J gene TRBJ1-1; 7 bases align to TRBD1. V lost 10 bases and J lost 2; bases outside the gene matches: 7. The CDR3 loop spans 13 amino acids. Germline-derived CDR1 and CDR2 are ENHRY and SYGVKD. The CDR3 is CATRDSQNTEAFF. The DNA of the CDR3 is TGTGCCACCCGGGACAGCCAAAACACTGAAGCTTTCTTT.

The chain combines TRBV30 with TRBJ2-1; D gene uncertain. The V gene lost 8 bases and the J gene lost 4 bases, with 21 bases spanning the gap. This CDR3 has 15 residues. The germline gives CDR1 GTSNPN, CDR2 SVGIG (reference sequence). This CDR3 reads CAGISGPNSYNEQFF. For the CDR3, the DNA is TGTGCCGGGATCTCGGGTCCCAACTCTTACAATGAGCAGTTCTTC. Together with reference TRBV30 and TRBJ2-1, the CDR3 gives the full variable domain: SQTIHQWPATLVQPVGSPLSLECTVEGTSNPNLYWYRQAAGRGLQLLFYSVGIGQISSEVPQNLSASRPQDRQFILSSKKLLLSDSGFYLCAGISGPNSYNEQFFGPGTRLTVL.

J is TRBJ2-7 and V is TRBV5-1; 10 bases map to TRBD2. This CDR3 is 15 amino acids long. The germline CDR1 and CDR2 sequences are SGHRS and YFSETQ. V shed 2 bases and J 3 bases; nucleotides not matched to a gene: 5. For the CDR3, the DNA is TGCGCCAGCAGCTTAACTAGCGGGGCATACTACGAGCAGTACTTC. Amino acids: CASSLTSGAYYEQYF.

The chain is built from TRBV15 and TRBJ2-7; D call uncertain. Germline CDR1 is LNHNV and CDR2 is YYDKDF (reference sequence). The CDR3 loop spans 14 amino acids. V was cut by 0 bases and J by 5 bases, with 11 bases left in between. The CDR3 loop reads CATSRDDRAHEQYF. As DNA, the CDR3 is TGTGCCACCAGCAGAGATGACCGAGCCCACGAGCAGTACTTC.

The chain couples TRBV29-1 to TRBJ2-7; TRBD1 aligns across 10 bases. Germline V gene sequence: CDR1 SQVTM, CDR2 ANQGSEA. Trimming removed 4 bases from V and 4 bases from J; junction bases left unmatched: 4. There are 13 residues in the CDR3. This CDR3 reads CSVGGQGLYEQYF. CDR3 DNA sequence: TGCAGCGTTGGGGGACAGGGGTTGTACGAGCAGTACTTC.

The chain joins TRBV5-4 to TRBJ1-2; 8 bases map to TRBD1. Germline V CDR1 and CDR2: SGHNT, YYREEE (reference sequence). V gave up 4 bases and J gave up 6 bases; unmatched junction bases: 14. This CDR3 region has 16 residues. CDR3 residues: CASSPPPPGGEDGYTF. For the CDR3, the DNA is TGTGCCAGCAGCCCCCCACCTCCAGGGGGCGAAGATGGCTACACCTTC.

The V call is TRBV4-2, the J call TRBJ1-2; D may be TRBD1 (5 bases). CDR3 size: 15 residues. Germline V gene lookup returns CDR1 LGHNA and CDR2 YNFKEQ. The ends were cut back, 4 bases at V and 0 bases at J, with 12 bases in the middle. The DNA of the CDR3 is TGTGCCAGCAGCCCTGAGGGGAACACTAACTATGGCTACACCTTC. Residues: CASSPEGNTNYGYTF.

The chain uses TRBV28 and TRBJ2-7; D might be TRBD1 or TRBD2, each matching 5 bases. Trimming cost V 7 bases and J 5 bases, with 21 bases left between them. CDR1 and CDR2 (germline): MDHEN, SYDVKM. The CDR3 has 15 amino acids. In nucleotides, the CDR3 is TGTGCCAGCACCTCGGGACGGAGGAGGCTCGACGAGCAGTACTTC. Amino acid sequence: CASTSGRRRLDEQYF. The full variable domain, with the rest looked up from reference TRBV28 and TRBJ2-7, is DVKVTQSSRYLVKRTGEKVFLECVQDMDHENMFWYRQDPGLGLRLIYFSYDVKMKEKGDIPEGYSVSREKKERFSLILESASTNQTSMYLCASTSGRRRLDEQYFGPGTRLTVT.

This chain connects TRBV28 to TRBJ2-1; D gene uncertain. Trimming shortened V by 10 bases and J by 5 bases, and 18 bases separated the two germline ends. The CDR3 has 14 amino acids. Germline V gives CDR1 MDHEN, CDR2 SYDVKM. CDR3 sequence (DNA): TGTGCCACCGGACGCGGTCTAGAACACAATGAGCAGTTCTTC. Translation: CATGRGLEHNEQFF. The variable domain in full, with the rest retrieved from reference TRBV28 and TRBJ2-1, is DVKVTQSSRYLVKRTGEKVFLECVQDMDHENMFWYRQDPGLGLRLIYFSYDVKMKEKGDIPEGYSVSREKKERFSLILESASTNQTSMYLCATGRGLEHNEQFFGPGTRLTVL.

The chain couples TRBV19 to TRBJ1-1, with D tentatively TRBD1 (5 bases). The germline CDR1 and CDR2 sequences are LNHDA and SQIVND (reference sequence). V was cut by 7 bases and J by 0 bases, with 18 bases left in between. The CDR3 loop spans 16 amino acids. CDR3 residues: CASTPGGGTLNTEAFF. CDR3 nucleotides: TGTGCCAGTACCCCGGGCGGTGGGACCTTGAACACTGAAGCTTTCTTT. Based on the CDR3 plus reference TRBV19 and TRBJ1-1, the full variable domain is DGGITQSPKYLFRKEGQNVTLSCEQNLNHDAMYWYRQDPGQGLRLIYYSQIVNDFQKGDIAEGYSVSREKKESFPLTVTSAQKNPTAFYLCASTPGGGTLNTEAFFGQGTRLTVV.